The clone carrying this T cell receptor beta chain came up a few times. Its antigen is as yet unknown. This record belongs to a study of post-analysis software for immune sequencing data. cDNA libraries of TCR beta carried unique molecular identifiers. About 460,000 cDNA molecules were obtained from approximately 0.91 to 9.4 million T cells. TCRdb ran MiXCR on the PCR reads and lists one entry per CDR3 protein. This sample has about 770,000 distinct CDR3 sequences, with under 60% found just once. Losses at the gene ends were 1 base for V and 1 base for J; bases not matched to a gene: 3. The CDR3 loop spans 15 amino acids. Germline V gene data show CDR1 as SGHVS and CDR2 as FQNEAQ. Study observations and caveats: Normalized Chao1 diversity was significantly reduced in patients versus controls. Four or five TRBV segments, TRBV5-6, TRBV5-1 and TRBV20-1 among them, were found more frequent in patients than controls.

The material sequenced was blood. The chain is built from TRBV7-8 and TRBJ2-7, with 8 bases matching TRBD1. The TCR sequence derives from a girl between 5 and 17 years old with multiple sclerosis. The CDR3 reads CASSLGDRRSYEQYF. The CDR3 bases are TGTGCCAGCAGCTTAGGGGACAGGAGGTCCTACGAGCAGTACTTC.